The sequence of this TCR beta chain was determined in a study of blood T cell repertoires in COVID-19. About the study: Italy, Spain and the United States were the sources of the convalescent and acute COVID-19 samples. PBMCs, B-cell-depleted T cells, or T cells were the source of the cDNA or gDNA that made up the material.

Some clones are missing from TCRdb's copy, which holds only in-frame ones; the method was immunoSEQ multiplex PCR. The sample gives 250,000 to 300,000 clones, about 90% of which show up once; 2% to 2.5% is in the top ten. The CDR3 extends over 16 amino acids. The germline gives CDR1 SGHTA, CDR2 FQGNSA. With V trimmed by 3 bases and J by 6 bases, 11 bases remained unmatched. The sequenced sample was peripheral blood. This TCR was recovered from a woman aged 50 to 65 who had recovered from COVID-19. This chain joins TRBV7-2 and TRBJ2-7; 10 positions match TRBD2. CDR3 DNA sequence: TGTGCCAGCAGCTTGCCCCGGACTAGCGGAACGGGCGAGCAGTACTTC. It yields the protein CASSLPRTSGTGEQYF. Full variable domain (outside the CDR3, taken from reference TRBV7-2 and TRBJ2-7): GAGVSQSPSNKVTEKGKDVELRCDPISGHTALYWYRQSLGQGLEFLIYFQGNSAPDKSGLPSDRFSAERTGGSVSTLTIQRTQQEDSAVYLCASSLPRTSGTGEQYFGPGTRLTVT.